These 9 T cell receptor beta chains share one sample of origin, sequenced in a study of blood T cell repertoires in COVID-19. Profiled with immunoSEQ multiplex PCR; TCRdb holds only in-frame clones, not every one. The data hold 220,000 or so clones, with 84% observed a single time. The sequenced sample consisted of PBMCs or T cells enriched from blood (not recorded which). All receptors derive from a woman aged 35 to 49 who had recovered from COVID-19.

V usage is TRBV7-2 and J usage is TRBJ1-3; 7 bases are shared with TRBD1. Germline lookup yields CDR1 SGHTA and CDR2 FQGNSA. After removal of 5 bases from V and 2 bases from J, the junction contained 12 bases not matched to a gene. The CDR3 covers 17 residues. The DNA of the CDR3 is TGTGCCAGCAGCCTCACTCCGACGACAGGGACTGGAAACACCATATATTTT. It encodes CASSLTPTTGTGNTIYF.

This rearrangement joins TRBV5-4 to TRBJ1-1; D unresolved. The CDR3 is 13 residues long. CDR1 is SGHNT and CDR2 is YYREEE in the germline V gene (reference sequence). V was pared by 4 bases and J by 4 bases, with 11 bases between. The CDR3 spells CASSPGEGTEAFF. CDR3 nucleotide sequence: TGTGCCAGCAGCCCCGGAGAGGGCACTGAAGCTTTCTTT.

The chain links TRBV24-1 to TRBJ2-7; 13 nucleotides agree with TRBD2. Germline CDR1 is KGHDR and CDR2 is SFDVKD. The J segment lost 4 bases and the V segment lost 9 bases, leaving 11 bases of the junction unmatched. This CDR3 contains 16 residues. The CDR3: CATPPWGLAGTYEQYV. The CDR3 DNA follows: TGTGCCACCCCACCGTGGGGACTAGCGGGAACTTACGAGCAGTACGTC.

V is TRBV5-1 and J is TRBJ2-1; 14 positions agree with TRBD2. This CDR3 is built from 15 residues. The V gene end was trimmed by 4 bases and the J gene end by 8 bases; junction bases not matched to a gene: 5. Germline V gene sequence: CDR1 SGHRS, CDR2 YFSETQ. In nucleotides, the CDR3 is TGCGCCAGCAGCCCGGGGACTAGCGGGAGCCATGAGCAGTTCTTC. Translating gives CASSPGTSGSHEQFF.

There are a few counts of this clone. V is TRBV11-2 and J is TRBJ2-1, with D maybe TRBD2 (6 bases). Trimming left V 5 bases short and J 0 bases short, with 14 bases between. The CDR3 length is 16 residues. Germline V gene data show CDR1 as SGHAT and CDR2 as FQNNGV. The CDR3 DNA reads as TGTGCCAGCAGCGCTCCGAGCGGGCCCTCCTACAATGAGCAGTTCTTC. As protein: CASSAPSGPSYNEQFF.

This clone was observed a handful of times. The chain carries TRBV7-8 and TRBJ2-1; perhaps TRBD2 as D (6 bases). Germline-derived CDR1 and CDR2 are SGHVS and FQNEAQ. Between the trimmed V and J ends, which lost 5 bases and 2 bases, there was a span of 19 bases. This CDR3 comprises 17 residues. CDR3 in DNA: TGTGCCAGCAGCCCACGGGGGAGCGGGCTAACCTACAATGAGCAGTTCTTC. It specifies CASSPRGSGLTYNEQFF.

The V gene is TRBV11-1, the J gene TRBJ2-3, with 7 bases lining up with TRBD1. CDR1 and CDR2 (germline): SGHAT, FQDESV (reference sequence). The trim removed 7 bases at V and 3 bases at J, leaving 10 bases unmatched. The CDR3 runs 15 residues. The CDR3 region is CASTFEGAVTDTQYF. CDR3 bases: TGTGCCAGCACTTTTGAGGGGGCCGTTACAGATACGCAGTATTTT.

The chain has TRBV7-2 and TRBJ1-1; perhaps TRBD1 as D (5 bases). Trimming pared 2 bases from V and 1 base from J, leaving 11 bases between. The CDR3 length is 15 residues. The germline V gene has CDR1 SGHTA and CDR2 FQGNSA. The CDR3 DNA follows: TGTGCCAGCAGCTTATCATTGGGGGGGAACACTGAAGCTTTCTTT. Residues: CASSLSLGGNTEAFF.

The gene calls are TRBV6-5 and TRBJ2-7, with 7 bases identical to TRBD1. The CDR3 has 13 residues. The J segment lost 2 bases and the V segment lost 8 bases, leaving 6 bases of the junction unmatched. Looked up from germline, CDR1 is MNHEY and CDR2 is SVGAGI. CDR3 region: CASRMGQTYEQYF. The CDR3 DNA follows: TGTGCCAGCCGGATGGGACAGACCTACGAGCAGTACTTC.